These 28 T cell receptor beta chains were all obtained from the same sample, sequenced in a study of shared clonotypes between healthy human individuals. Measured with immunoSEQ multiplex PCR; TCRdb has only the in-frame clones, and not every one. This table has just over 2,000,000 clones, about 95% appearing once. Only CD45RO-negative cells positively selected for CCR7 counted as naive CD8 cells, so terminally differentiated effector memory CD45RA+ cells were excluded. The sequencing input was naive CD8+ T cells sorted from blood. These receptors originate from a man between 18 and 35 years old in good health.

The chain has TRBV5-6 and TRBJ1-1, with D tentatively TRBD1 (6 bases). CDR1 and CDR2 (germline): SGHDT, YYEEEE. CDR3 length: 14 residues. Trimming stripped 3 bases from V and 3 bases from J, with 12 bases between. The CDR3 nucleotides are TGTGCCAGCAGCTGTGAGGGGGGTGACACTGAAGCTTTCTTT. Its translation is CASSCEGGDTEAFF.

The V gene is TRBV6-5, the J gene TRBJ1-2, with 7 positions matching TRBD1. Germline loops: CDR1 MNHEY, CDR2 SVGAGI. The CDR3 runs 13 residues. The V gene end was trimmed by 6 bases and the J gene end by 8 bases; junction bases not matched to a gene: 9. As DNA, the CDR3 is TGTGCCAGCAGACCCGACAGGGTAGAGGGCTACACCTTC. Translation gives CASRPDRVEGYTF.

In DNA, the CDR3 is TGTGCCAGCAGCTTTTCGGCGGCGGGGGCAAACAATGAGCAGTTCTTC. Protein product: CASSFSAAGANNEQFF. The chain couples TRBV13 to TRBJ2-1; TRBD2 might be the D (7 bases). The CDR3 sequence is 16 residues long. Germline V gene sequence: CDR1 PRHDT, CDR2 FYEKMQ (reference sequence). Trimming pared 3 bases from V and 5 bases from J, leaving 17 bases between.

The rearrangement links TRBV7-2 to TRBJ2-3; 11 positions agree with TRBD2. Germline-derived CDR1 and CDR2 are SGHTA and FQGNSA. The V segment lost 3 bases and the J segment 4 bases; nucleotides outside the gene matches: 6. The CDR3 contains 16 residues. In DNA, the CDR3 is TGTGCCAGCAGCTTGGCGGGACTAGCGGCGGCAGATACGCAGTATTTT. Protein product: CASSLAGLAAADTQYF.

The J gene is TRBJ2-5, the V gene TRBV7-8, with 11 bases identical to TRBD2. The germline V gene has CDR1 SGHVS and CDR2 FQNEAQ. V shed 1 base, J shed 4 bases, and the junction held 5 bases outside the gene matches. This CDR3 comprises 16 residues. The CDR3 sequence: CASSLEPGTSGETQYF. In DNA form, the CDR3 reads TGTGCCAGCAGCTTAGAGCCCGGGACTAGCGGAGAGACCCAGTACTTC.

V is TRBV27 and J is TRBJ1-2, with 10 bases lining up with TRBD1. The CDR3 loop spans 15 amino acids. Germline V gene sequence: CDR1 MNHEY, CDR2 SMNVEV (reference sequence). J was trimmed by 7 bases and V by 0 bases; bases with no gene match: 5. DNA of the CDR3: TGTGCCAGCAGTTTATCCGGGACAGGGGTGAGTGGCTACACCTTC. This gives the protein CASSLSGTGVSGYTF.

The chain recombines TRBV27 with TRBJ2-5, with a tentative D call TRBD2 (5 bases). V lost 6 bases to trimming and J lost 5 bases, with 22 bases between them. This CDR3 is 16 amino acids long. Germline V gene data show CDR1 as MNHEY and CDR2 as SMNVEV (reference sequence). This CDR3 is CASRQSSSYTGETQYF. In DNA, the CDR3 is TGTGCCAGCAGGCAGTCCTCTAGCTATACTGGGGAGACCCAGTACTTC.

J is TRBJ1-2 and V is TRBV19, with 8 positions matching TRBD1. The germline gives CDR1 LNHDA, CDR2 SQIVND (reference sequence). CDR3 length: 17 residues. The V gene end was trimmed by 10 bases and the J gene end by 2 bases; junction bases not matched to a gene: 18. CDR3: CAILGPLQGGENYGYTF. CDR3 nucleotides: TGTGCCATCCTAGGACCCCTACAGGGGGGCGAGAACTATGGCTACACCTTC.

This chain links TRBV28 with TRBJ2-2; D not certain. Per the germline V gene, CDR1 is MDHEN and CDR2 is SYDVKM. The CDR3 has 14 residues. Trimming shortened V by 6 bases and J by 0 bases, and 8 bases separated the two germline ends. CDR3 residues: CASSPLANTGELFF. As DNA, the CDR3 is TGTGCCAGCAGCCCACTTGCGAACACCGGGGAGCTGTTTTTT.

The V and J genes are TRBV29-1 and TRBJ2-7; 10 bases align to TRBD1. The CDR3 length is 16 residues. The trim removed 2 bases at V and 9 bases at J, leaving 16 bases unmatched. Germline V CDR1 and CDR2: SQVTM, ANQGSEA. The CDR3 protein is CSVESFQDRGISGQYF. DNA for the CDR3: TGCAGCGTTGAAAGTTTCCAGGACAGGGGGATCAGTGGGCAGTACTTC.

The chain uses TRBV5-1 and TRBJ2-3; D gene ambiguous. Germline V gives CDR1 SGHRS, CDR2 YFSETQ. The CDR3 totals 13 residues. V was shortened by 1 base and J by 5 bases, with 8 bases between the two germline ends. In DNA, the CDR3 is TGCGCCAGCAGCTTGAAGGTGAAAGATACGCAGTATTTT. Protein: CASSLKVKDTQYF.

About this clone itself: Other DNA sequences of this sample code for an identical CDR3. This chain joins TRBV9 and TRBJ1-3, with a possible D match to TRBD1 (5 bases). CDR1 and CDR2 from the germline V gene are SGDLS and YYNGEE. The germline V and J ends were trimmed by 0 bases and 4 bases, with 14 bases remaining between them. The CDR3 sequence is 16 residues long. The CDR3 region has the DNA TGTGCCAGCAGCGTAGCTACGGGGGGTAGCGGAAACACCATATATTTT. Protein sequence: CASSVATGGSGNTIYF.

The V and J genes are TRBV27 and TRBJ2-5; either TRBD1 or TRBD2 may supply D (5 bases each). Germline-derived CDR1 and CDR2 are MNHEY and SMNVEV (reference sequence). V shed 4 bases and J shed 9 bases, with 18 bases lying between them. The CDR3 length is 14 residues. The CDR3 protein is CASSWGVRGQAQYF. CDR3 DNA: TGTGCCAGCAGTTGGGGCGTAAGAGGGCAGGCCCAGTACTTC.

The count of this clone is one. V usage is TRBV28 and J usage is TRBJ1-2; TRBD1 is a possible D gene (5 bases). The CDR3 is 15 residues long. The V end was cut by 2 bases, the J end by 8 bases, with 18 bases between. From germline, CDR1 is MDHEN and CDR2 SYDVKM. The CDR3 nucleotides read TGTGCCAGCAGTTTACTCCCCTCGGGGCTTGACGGCTACACCTTC. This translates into CASSLLPSGLDGYTF.

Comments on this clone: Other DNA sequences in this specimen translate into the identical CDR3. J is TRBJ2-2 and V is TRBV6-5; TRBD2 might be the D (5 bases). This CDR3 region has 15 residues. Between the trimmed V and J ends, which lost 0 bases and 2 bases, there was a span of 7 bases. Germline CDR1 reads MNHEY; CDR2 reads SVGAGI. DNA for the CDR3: TGTGCCAGCAGTTACTCGTCGGGAAACACCGGGGAGCTGTTTTTT. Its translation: CASSYSSGNTGELFF.

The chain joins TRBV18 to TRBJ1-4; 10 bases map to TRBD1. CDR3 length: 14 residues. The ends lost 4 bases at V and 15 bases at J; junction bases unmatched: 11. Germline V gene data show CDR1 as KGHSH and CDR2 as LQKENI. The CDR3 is CASSLPGQGKMVFF. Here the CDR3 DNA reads TGTGCCAGCTCACTTCCGGGACAGGGGAAAATGGTGTTTTTT.

The CDR3 DNA follows: TGTGCCTGGAGTGACAGTTTCTACACTGAAGCTTTCTTT. This translates into CAWSDSFYTEAFF. This chain connects TRBV30 to TRBJ1-1; no clear D gene. The CDR3 runs to 13 residues. The germline V gene encodes CDR1 GTSNPN and CDR2 SVGIG (reference sequence). V shed 1 base and J shed 3 bases, with 9 bases lying between them.

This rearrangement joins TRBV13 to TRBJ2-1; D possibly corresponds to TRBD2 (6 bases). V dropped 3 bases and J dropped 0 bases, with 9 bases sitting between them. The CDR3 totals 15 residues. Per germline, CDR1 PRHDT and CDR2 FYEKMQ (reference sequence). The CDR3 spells CASSLSRGSYNEQFF. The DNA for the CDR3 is TGTGCCAGCAGCTTGTCGCGGGGCTCCTACAATGAGCAGTTCTTC.

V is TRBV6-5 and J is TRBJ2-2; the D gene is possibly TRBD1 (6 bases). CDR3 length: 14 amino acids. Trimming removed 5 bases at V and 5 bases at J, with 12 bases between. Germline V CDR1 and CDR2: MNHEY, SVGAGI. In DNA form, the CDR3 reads TGTGCCAGCAGTCAACAGGGTGAGACCGGGGAGCTGTTTTTT. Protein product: CASSQQGETGELFF.

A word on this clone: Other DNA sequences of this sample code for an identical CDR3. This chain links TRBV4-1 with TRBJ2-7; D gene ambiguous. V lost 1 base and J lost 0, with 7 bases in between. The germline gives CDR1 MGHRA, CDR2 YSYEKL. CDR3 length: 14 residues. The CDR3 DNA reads TGCGCCAGCAGCCAAGGTACCCCCTCCTACGAGCAGTACTTC. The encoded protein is CASSQGTPSYEQYF.

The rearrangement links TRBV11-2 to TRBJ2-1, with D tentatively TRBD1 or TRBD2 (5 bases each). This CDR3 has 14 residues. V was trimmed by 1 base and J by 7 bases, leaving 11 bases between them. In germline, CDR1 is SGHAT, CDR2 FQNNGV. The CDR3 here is CASSLAGAGNEQFF. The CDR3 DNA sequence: TGTGCCAGCAGCTTAGCCGGGGCAGGGAATGAGCAGTTCTTC. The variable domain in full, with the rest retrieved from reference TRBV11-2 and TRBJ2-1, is EAGVAQSPRYKIIEKRQSVAFWCNPISGHATLYWYQQILGQGPKLLIQFQNNGVVDDSQLPKDRFSAERLKGVDSTLKIQPAKLEDSAVYLCASSLAGAGNEQFFGPGTRLTVL.

Written as DNA, the CDR3 is TGTGCCTGGAACTGGCGGTCAGATGGCTATGAGCAGTTCTTC. This gives the protein CAWNWRSDGYEQFF. The chain is built from TRBV30 and TRBJ2-1; D is ambiguous. V was trimmed by 4 bases and J by 8 bases, leaving 18 bases between them. The CDR3 loop spans 14 amino acids. Germline V gene data show CDR1 as GTSNPN and CDR2 as SVGIG (reference sequence).

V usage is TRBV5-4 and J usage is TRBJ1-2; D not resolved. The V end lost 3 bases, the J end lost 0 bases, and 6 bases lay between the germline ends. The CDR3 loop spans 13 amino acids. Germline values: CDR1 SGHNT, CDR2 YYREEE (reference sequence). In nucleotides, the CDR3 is TGTGCCAGCAGCTCCCAAACTAACTATGGCTACACCTTC. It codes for CASSSQTNYGYTF.

This CDR3 is CASSVDGATQETQYF. CDR3 sequence (DNA): TGTGCCAGCAGCGTAGATGGGGCTACACAAGAGACCCAGTACTTC. The rearrangement uses TRBV9 and TRBJ2-5; perhaps TRBD1 as D (5 bases). V was pared by 0 bases and J by 2 bases, with 11 bases between. The germline gives CDR1 SGDLS, CDR2 YYNGEE. The CDR3 has 15 amino acids.

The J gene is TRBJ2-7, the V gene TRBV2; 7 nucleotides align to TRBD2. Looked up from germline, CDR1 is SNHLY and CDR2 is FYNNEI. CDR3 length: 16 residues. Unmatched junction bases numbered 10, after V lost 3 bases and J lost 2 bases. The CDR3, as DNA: TGTGCCAGCAGTGATCGGGAGGAACCGAGCGCCTACGAGCAGTACTTC. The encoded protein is CASSDREEPSAYEQYF.

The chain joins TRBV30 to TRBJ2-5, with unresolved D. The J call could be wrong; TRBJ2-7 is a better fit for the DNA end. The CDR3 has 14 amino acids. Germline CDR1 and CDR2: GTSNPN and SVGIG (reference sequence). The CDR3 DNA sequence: TGTGCCTGGAGTGTAAGTGGTTTGAGCTACGAGCAGTACTTC. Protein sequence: CAWSVSGLSYEQYF.

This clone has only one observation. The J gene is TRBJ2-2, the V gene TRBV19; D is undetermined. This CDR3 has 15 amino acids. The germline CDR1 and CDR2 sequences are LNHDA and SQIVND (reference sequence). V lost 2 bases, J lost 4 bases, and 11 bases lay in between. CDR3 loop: CASSIWGMGTGELFF. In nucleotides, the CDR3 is TGTGCCAGTAGTATATGGGGTATGGGCACCGGGGAGCTGTTTTTT.

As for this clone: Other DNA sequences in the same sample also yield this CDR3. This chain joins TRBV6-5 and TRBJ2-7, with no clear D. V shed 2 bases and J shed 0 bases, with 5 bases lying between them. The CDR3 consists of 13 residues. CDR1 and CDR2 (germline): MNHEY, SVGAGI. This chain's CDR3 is CASSYRASYEQYF. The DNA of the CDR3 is TGTGCCAGCAGTTACCGCGCCTCCTACGAGCAGTACTTC.